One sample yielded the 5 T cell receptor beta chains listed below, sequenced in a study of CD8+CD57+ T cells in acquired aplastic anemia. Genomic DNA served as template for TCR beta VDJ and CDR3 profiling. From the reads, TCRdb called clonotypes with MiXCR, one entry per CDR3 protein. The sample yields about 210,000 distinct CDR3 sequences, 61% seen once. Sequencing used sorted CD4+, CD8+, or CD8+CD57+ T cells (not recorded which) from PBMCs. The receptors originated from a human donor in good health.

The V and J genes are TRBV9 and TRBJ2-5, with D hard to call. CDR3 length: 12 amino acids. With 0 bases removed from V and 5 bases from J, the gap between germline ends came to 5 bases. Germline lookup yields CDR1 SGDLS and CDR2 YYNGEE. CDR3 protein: CASSVVGETQYF. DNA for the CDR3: TGTGCCAGCAGCGTAGTTGGGGAGACCCAGTACTTC.

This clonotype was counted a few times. The CDR3 loop is CATSGADGYEQYF. As DNA, the CDR3 is TGTGCCACCAGTGGAGCGGACGGCTACGAGCAGTACTTC. The chain couples TRBV24-1 to TRBJ2-7, with D maybe TRBD2 (5 bases). V gave up 5 bases and J gave up 3 bases, with 10 bases separating them. The CDR3 is 13 residues long. The germline CDR1 and CDR2 sequences are KGHDR and SFDVKD.

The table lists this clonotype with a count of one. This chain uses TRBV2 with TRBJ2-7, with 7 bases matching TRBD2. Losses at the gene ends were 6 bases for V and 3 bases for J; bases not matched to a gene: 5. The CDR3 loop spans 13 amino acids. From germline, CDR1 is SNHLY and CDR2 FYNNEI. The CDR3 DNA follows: TGTGCCAGCAGCCCTACGGGGGGCTACGAGCAGTACTTC. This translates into CASSPTGGYEQYF.

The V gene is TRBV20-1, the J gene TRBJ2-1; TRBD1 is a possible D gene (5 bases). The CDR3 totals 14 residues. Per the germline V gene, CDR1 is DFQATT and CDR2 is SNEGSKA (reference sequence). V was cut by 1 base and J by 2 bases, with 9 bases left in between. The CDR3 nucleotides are TGCAGTGCTAGAGGACAGCTTCCCTACAATGAGCAGTTCTTC. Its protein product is CSARGQLPYNEQFF.

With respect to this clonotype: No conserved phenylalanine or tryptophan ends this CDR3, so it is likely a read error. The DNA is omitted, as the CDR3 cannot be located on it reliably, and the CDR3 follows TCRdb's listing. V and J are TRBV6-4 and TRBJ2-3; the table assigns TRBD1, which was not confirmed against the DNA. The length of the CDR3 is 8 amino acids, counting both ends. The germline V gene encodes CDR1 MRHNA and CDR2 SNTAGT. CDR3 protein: CASSDSTG.